The rows below give T cell receptor beta chains drawn from one sample of a study of blood T cell repertoires in COVID-19. Assay used: immunoSEQ multiplex PCR; TCRdb lists only in-frame clones, some missing. The data hold 150,000 or so clones, with roughly nine tenths observed a single time. The sequencing input was peripheral blood. The source of these receptors is a woman aged 40 to 55 with acute or convalescent COVID-19. Each CDR3 is given with its conserved first and last residue. The D gene is left open where the match is weak. Clone size is given for some rows only: seen once, a few or many times, or a class if the clone is expanded.

d_call,v_call,clone_size,j_call,cdr3_aa,cdr3_nt
TRBD1,TRBV9,.,TRBJ2-7,CASSVGDRTYEQYF,TGTGCCAGCAGCGTAGGGGACAGAACCTACGAGCAGTACTTC
TRBD2,TRBV11-2,once,TRBJ2-1,CASSAKVGTKDNEQFF,TGTGCCAGCAGCGCAAAGGTGGGGACTAAAGACAATGAGCAGTTCTTC
TRBD2,TRBV5-1,.,TRBJ2-2,CASSFTPGLAGAKNTGELFF,TGCGCCAGCAGCTTTACCCCGGGACTAGCGGGGGCCAAGAACACCGGGGAGCTGTTTTTT
.,TRBV28,.,TRBJ1-6,CASCPPRLENSPLHF,TGTGCCAGCTGCCCCCCGCGGTTAGAAAATTCACCCCTCCACTTT
.,TRBV28,.,TRBJ2-3,CASSLGQPNTQYF,TGTGCCAGCAGTTTAGGGCAGCCGAATACGCAGTATTTT
TRBD1,TRBV27,.,TRBJ1-2,CASSPEPRDRGVGYGYTF,TGTGCCAGCAGCCCCGAACCTCGGGACAGGGGCGTTGGCTATGGCTACACCTTC
TRBD2,TRBV18,once,TRBJ2-7,CASSPPVSGKEQYF,TGTGCCAGCTCACCACCGGTCAGCGGGAAAGAGCAGTACTTC
.,TRBV4-2,.,TRBJ1-2,CASSQEGAGSSGYTF,TGTGCCAGCAGCCAAGAGGGAGCCGGGAGCTCTGGCTACACCTTC
TRBD2,TRBV5-8,.,TRBJ2-7,CASSAVAGDSYEQYF,TGTGCCAGCAGCGCCGTAGCGGGAGATTCCTACGAGCAGTACTTC
TRBD1,TRBV5-1,.,TRBJ2-5,CASSLTTGGYQETQYF,TGCGCCAGCAGCCTAACGACAGGGGGCTACCAAGAGACCCAGTACTTC
.,TRBV7-2,.,TRBJ2-3,CASSFSTSPDTQYF,TGTGCCAGCAGCTTTTCCACTAGCCCAGATACGCAGTATTTT
TRBD1,TRBV10-3,.,TRBJ1-1,CAIREQGDTEAFF,TGTGCCATCAGGGAACAGGGGGACACTGAAGCTTTCTTT
.,TRBV21-1,.,TRBJ2-1,CASSKRRLAGLPEQFF,TGTGCCAGCAGCAAAAGGAGACTAGCGGGTCTACCGGAGCAGTTCTTC
.,TRBV10-3,once,TRBJ1-4,CAISESRGWNEKLFF,TGTGCCATCAGTGAGTCGAGGGGGTGGAATGAAAAACTGTTTTTT
TRBD1,TRBV18,.,TRBJ2-5,CASSPPRTGGETQYF,TGTGCCAGCTCACCACCCCGGACAGGGGGGGAGACCCAGTACTTC
.,TRBV5-1,.,TRBJ2-1,CASSLLTSSYNEQFF,TGCGCCAGCAGCTTATTAACCAGCTCCTACAATGAGCAGTTCTTC
.,TRBV9,.,TRBJ2-5,CASSPGHGLQETQYF,TGTGCCAGCAGCCCCGGTCATGGACTCCAAGAGACCCAGTACTTC
TRBD1,TRBV4-2,.,TRBJ2-3,CASSQAEGQGVRTDTQYF,TGTGCCAGCAGCCAAGCTGAAGGACAGGGGGTACGGACAGATACGCAGTATTTT
TRBD1,TRBV11-2,.,TRBJ1-6,CASSTQSGTGVSPLHF,TGTGCCAGCAGCACTCAATCCGGGACAGGAGTTTCACCCCTCCACTTT
TRBD2,TRBV3-1/TRBV3-2,.,TRBJ2-1,CASSQGAGGPVGVF,TGTGCCAGCAGCCAAGGAGCGGGGGGGCCGGTTGGGGTCTTC
.,TRBV9,once,TRBJ1-2,CASSVEDRHGYTF,TGTGCCAGCAGCGTAGAGGACAGACATGGCTACACCTTC
TRBD1,TRBV6-5,.,TRBJ2-1,CASRRQGLSNEQFF,TGTGCCAGCAGAAGACAGGGTCTCTCCAATGAGCAGTTCTTC
TRBD1,TRBV10-3,once,TRBJ1-1,CAVKPGQTNTEAFF,TGTGCCGTCAAACCGGGACAGACGAACACTGAAGCTTTCTTT
TRBD2,TRBV5-4,.,TRBJ2-3,CASSLWLAGGTDTQYF,TGTGCCAGCAGCTTGTGGCTAGCGGGGGGCACAGATACGCAGTATTTT
TRBD2,TRBV2,.,TRBJ2-7,CASSVGLAVEQYF,TGTGCCAGCAGTGTTGGACTAGCAGTCGAGCAGTACTTC
.,TRBV15,.,TRBJ1-2,CATSRGGRALNYGYTF,TGTGCCACTAGTAGGGGTGGCCGGGCTCTTAACTATGGCTACACCTTC
TRBD1,TRBV9,once,TRBJ2-2,CASSVGQGATGELFF,TGTGCCAGCAGCGTAGGTCAGGGGGCAACCGGGGAGCTGTTTTTT
.,TRBV19,.,TRBJ1-4,CASSPTGRQIEKLFF,TGTGCCAGTAGTCCCACAGGGCGGCAAATTGAAAAACTGTTTTTT
.,TRBV7-3,.,TRBJ2-4,CASSLKAGSKNIQYF,TGTGCCAGCAGCTTAAAGGCGGGGTCCAAAAACATTCAGTACTTC
.,TRBV18,once,TRBJ2-1,CASSPSPSVETYNEQFF,TGTGCCAGCTCACCGAGCCCTAGCGTCGAAACCTACAATGAGCAGTTCTTC
TRBD1,TRBV12-5,.,TRBJ2-2,CASASGQGVAGELFF,TGTGCTAGTGCCTCCGGACAGGGGGTCGCCGGGGAGCTGTTTTTT
.,TRBV6-5,once,TRBJ1-1,CASSYGRPGFEAFF,TGTGCCAGCAGTTACGGTAGACCAGGGTTCGAAGCTTTCTTT
TRBD2,TRBV24-1,.,TRBJ2-1,CATIRLAGGEQFF,TGTGCCACTATAAGACTAGCGGGAGGTGAGCAGTTCTTC
.,TRBV11-2,.,TRBJ1-6,CASSLSTPGGWSSPLHF,TGTGCCAGCAGCTTATCGACCCCCGGAGGTTGGAGTTCACCCCTCCACTTT
TRBD1,TRBV14,.,TRBJ2-7,CASNQQGASYEQYF,TGTGCCAGCAATCAACAGGGGGCTTCCTACGAGCAGTACTTC
TRBD2,TRBV15,.,TRBJ2-1,CATGLAGGPNEQFF,TGTGCCACCGGACTAGCGGGAGGGCCAAATGAGCAGTTCTTC
.,TRBV6-5,.,TRBJ1-2,CASSSPRQFYGYTF,TGTGCCAGCAGTTCCCCGAGGCAATTCTATGGCTACACCTTC
.,TRBV7-9,.,TRBJ2-1,CASSLNSGTEQFF,TGTGCCAGCAGCTTAAATAGCGGAACCGAGCAGTTCTTC
TRBD2,TRBV5-6,.,TRBJ2-5,CASSVLAGGQETQYF,TGTGCCAGCAGCGTCTTAGCGGGAGGGCAAGAGACCCAGTACTTC
TRBD1,TRBV5-6,.,TRBJ1-6,CASSESGTVYNSPLHF,TGTGCCAGCAGCGAGAGTGGGACAGTCTATAATTCACCCCTCCACTTT
.,TRBV7-2,.,TRBJ1-3,CASSLATGSGNTIYF,TGTGCCAGCAGCTTAGCGACAGGCTCTGGAAACACCATATATTTT
TRBD2,TRBV30,.,TRBJ2-3,CAWRFSGGMLGTQYF,TGTGCCTGGAGATTTAGCGGGGGTATGTTAGGTACGCAGTATTTT
.,TRBV21-1,.,TRBJ1-1,CATPKEGDRMNTEAFF,TGTGCCACCCCTAAGGAGGGGGACAGAATGAACACTGAAGCTTTCTTT
TRBD2,TRBV12-3/TRBV12-4,.,TRBJ2-5,CASSTTSGETQYF,TGTGCCAGCAGTACGACTAGCGGAGAGACCCAGTACTTC
TRBD1,TRBV5-1,.,TRBJ2-2,CASSKRQGTYTGELFF,TGCGCCAGCAGCAAGCGACAGGGGACCTACACCGGGGAGCTGTTTTTT
TRBD1,TRBV27,.,TRBJ2-2,CATTTSFVGTGNTGELFF,TGTGCCACTACGACTTCTTTCGTGGGGACAGGGAATACCGGGGAGCTGTTTTTT
.,TRBV6-5,.,TRBJ1-1,CASRTGLNTEAFF,TGTGCCAGCAGGACAGGATTGAACACTGAAGCTTTCTTT
.,TRBV19,.,TRBJ1-5,CASSIWFSGNQPQHF,TGTGCCAGTAGTATCTGGTTTTCGGGCAATCAGCCCCAGCATTTT
TRBD1,TRBV2,.,TRBJ2-6,CASTRDRGSGANVLTF,TGTGCCAGCACCAGGGACAGGGGATCTGGGGCCAACGTCCTGACTTTC
.,TRBV23-1,once,TRBJ2-5,CASSQSGLWQGITGEKETQYF,TGCGCCAGCAGTCAATCAGGGTTGTGGCAGGGGATTACCGGCGAGAAAGAGACCCAGTACTTC
TRBD1,TRBV18,.,TRBJ1-5,CASSLSRDRNQPQHF,TGTGCCAGCTCACTCAGCCGGGACAGGAATCAGCCCCAGCATTTT